This T cell receptor beta chain was captured by sequencing in a study of cytomegalovirus exposure and HLA in healthy donors. A remark on this clone: Its antigen is not known.

Overall study findings and caveats: Sequencing depth roughly uniform across donors was assumed in presence/absence analyses.

The study ran its PCR with 60 Vbeta and 13 Jbeta primers. The repertoire was sequenced with immunoSEQ multiplex PCR; TCRdb's copy has only in-frame clones and lacks some. Of 150,000 to 200,000 clones in the sample, roughly an eighth are singletons; the top ten hold more than 7%. This CDR3 is built from 15 residues. Germline values: CDR1 SNHLY, CDR2 FYNNEI. V lost 11 bases, J lost 0 bases, and 16 bases lay in between. Sequencing input: PBMCs. The source is a man aged 50-60 years in good health and CMV-seropositive. V gene TRBV2 combines with J gene TRBJ2-2, with D perhaps matching TRBD1 (5 bases). The CDR3, as DNA: TGTGCCGGGAATGGGGCCCCTACGAACACCGGGGAGCTGTTTTTT. It encodes CAGNGAPTNTGELFF.